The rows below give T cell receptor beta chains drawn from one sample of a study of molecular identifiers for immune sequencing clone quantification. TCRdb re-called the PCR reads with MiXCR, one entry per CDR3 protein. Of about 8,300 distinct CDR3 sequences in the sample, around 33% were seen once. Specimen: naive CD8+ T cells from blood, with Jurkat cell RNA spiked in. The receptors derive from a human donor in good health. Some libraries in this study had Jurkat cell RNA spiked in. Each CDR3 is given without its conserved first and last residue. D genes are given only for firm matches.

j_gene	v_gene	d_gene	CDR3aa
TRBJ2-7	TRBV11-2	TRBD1	ASSPRTGIYEQY
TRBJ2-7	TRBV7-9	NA	ASSTSWDLGYEQY
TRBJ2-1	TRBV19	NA	ASSFADTYNEQF
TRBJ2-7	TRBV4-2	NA	ASSQEDLLGHEQY
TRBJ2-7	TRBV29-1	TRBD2	SVEGLAGEQY
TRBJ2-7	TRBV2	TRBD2	ASSSPAGVRSYEQY
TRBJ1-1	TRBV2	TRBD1	AKDDRGGTEAI
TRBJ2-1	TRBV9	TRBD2	ASAGTSSVEQF
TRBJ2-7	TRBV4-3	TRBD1	ASSHTGAEQY
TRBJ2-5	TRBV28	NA	ASSSTQYPQY
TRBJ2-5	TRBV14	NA	ASSQWTGETQY
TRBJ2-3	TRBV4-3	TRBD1	ASSQGAGTGNLFQY
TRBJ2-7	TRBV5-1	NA	ASSFGAGTSYEQY
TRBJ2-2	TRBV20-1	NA	SAQGNTGGLF
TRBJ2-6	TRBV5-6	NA	ASSLGSGANVLT
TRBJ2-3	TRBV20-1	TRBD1	SAGQGVTDTQY
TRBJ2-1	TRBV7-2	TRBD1	ASSLPAGTGGVEQI
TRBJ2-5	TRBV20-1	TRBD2	SASVSGAQETQY
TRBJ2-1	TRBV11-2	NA	ASSLEATHNEQF
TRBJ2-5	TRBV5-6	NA	ASSLGALQETQY
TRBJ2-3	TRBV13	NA	ASSLEGRIIGTDTQY
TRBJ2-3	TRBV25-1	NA	ASSGQATRADTQY